Given below is one TCR beta chain in context. The CDR3 extends over 16 amino acids. CDR1 is LGHNA, CDR2 YSLEER, per germline. V lost 0 bases and J lost 6, with 15 bases in between. The record originates from a study of T cell changes during pregnancy in multiple sclerosis. Assay: immunoSEQ multiplex PCR; the TCRdb copy retains only in-frame clones and omits some. The table includes fewer than 60,000 clones, approximately 91% detected once. The specimen comprised peripheral blood, sampled in the second trimester of pregnancy. The chain combines TRBV4-3 with TRBJ2-1; the D gene is possibly TRBD1 (7 bases). The receptor comes from a female donor with multiple sclerosis, enrolled in a pregnancy study. As DNA, the CDR3 is TGCGCCAGCAGCCAAGATTGGGCAGGGGGAGGCAATGAGCAGTTCTTC. Its translation: CASSQDWAGGGNEQFF.